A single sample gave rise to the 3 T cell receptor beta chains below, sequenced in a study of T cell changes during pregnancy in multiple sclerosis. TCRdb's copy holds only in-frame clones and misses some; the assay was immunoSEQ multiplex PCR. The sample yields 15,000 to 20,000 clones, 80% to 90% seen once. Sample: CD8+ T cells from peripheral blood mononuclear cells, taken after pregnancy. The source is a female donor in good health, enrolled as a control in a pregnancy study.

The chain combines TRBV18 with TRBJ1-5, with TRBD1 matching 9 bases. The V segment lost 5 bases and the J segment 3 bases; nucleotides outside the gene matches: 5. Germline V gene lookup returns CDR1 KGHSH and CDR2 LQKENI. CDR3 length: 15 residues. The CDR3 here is CASSRDRVDNQPQHF. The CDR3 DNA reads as TGTGCCAGCTCAAGGGACAGGGTGGACAATCAGCCCCAGCATTTT.

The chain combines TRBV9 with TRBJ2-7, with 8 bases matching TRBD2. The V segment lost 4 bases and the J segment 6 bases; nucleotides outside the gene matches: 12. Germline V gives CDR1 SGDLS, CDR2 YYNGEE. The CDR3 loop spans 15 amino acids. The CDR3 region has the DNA TGTGCCAGCAGCACAGGGCGAGGGCTAGCGGGCGAGCAGTACTTC. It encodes CASSTGRGLAGEQYF.

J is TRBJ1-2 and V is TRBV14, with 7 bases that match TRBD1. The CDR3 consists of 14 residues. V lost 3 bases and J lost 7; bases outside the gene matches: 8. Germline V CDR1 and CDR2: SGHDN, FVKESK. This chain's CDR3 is CASSHSRGLSGYTF. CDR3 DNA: TGTGCCAGCAGCCACTCCAGGGGGTTGTCTGGCTACACCTTC.